The rows below give T cell receptor beta chains drawn from one sample of a study of tumor and adjacent non-tumor tissue in lung cancer. One entry per CDR3 protein results from TCRdb running MiXCR on the multiplex PCR reads. Of roughly 200,000 distinct CDR3 sequences in the sample, 60% to 85% were seen once. Sequences were obtained from lung tumor tissue. The receptors derive from a man in his sixties with non-small cell lung cancer. Each CDR3 is given with its conserved first and last residue. The order of the fields is clone size, D gene, J gene, V gene, CDR3 DNA, CDR3 protein. A D gene is named only where the DNA matches it firmly. Clone size appears in some rows only: once, few, many, or a class for an expanded clone.

-	-	TRBJ2-5	TRBV29-1	TGCAGCGTTGAAGATCAGGCCAGTCTTAAGACCCAGTACTTC	CSVEDQASLKTQYF
-	-	TRBJ2-3	TRBV12-3/TRBV12-4	TGTGCCAGCAGAAATCAGGGGTTGGTGGCAGATACACAGTATTTT	CASRNQGLVADTQYF
few	-	TRBJ1-1	TRBV6-1	TGTGCCAGCAGTGAAGCTAGGGGTTTTGTTTCTGAAGCTTTCTTT	CASSEARGFVSEAFF
-	-	TRBJ2-3	TRBV4-3	TGCGCCAGCATCCAAGGGTCTCAGGGATTGACAGATACGCAGTATTTT	CASIQGSQGLTDTQYF
-	-	TRBJ2-3	TRBV7-9	TGTGCCAACAGCTTACGGGGGGCTAGGGGCACAGATACGCAGTATTTT	CANSLRGARGTDTQYF
-	-	TRBJ2-3	TRBV20-1	TGCAGTGCTAGCTCCGTGGGGGGCACAGATACGCAGTATTTT	CSASSVGGTDTQYF
-	TRBD2	TRBJ2-7	TRBV28	TGTGCCAGCAGTACTAGCGGGAAGCACTACGAGCAGTACTTC	CASSTSGKHYEQYF
-	-	TRBJ2-5	TRBV10-1	TGCGCCAGCAGTGCGTATGCCGGAGCACAAGAGACCCAATACTTC	CASSAYAGAQETQYF
-	TRBD2	TRBJ2-3	TRBV11-3	TGTGCCAGCAGCACCCGACTAGCGGGAGTTTCAGATATGCAATATTTT	CASSTRLAGVSDMQYF
once	-	TRBJ1-5	TRBV19	TGTGCCAGTAATCCGGGCCTGGGGGTAAAGAGGCAGCCCCAGCATTTT	CASNPGLGVKRQPQHF
many	TRBD1	TRBJ1-5	TRBV12-3/TRBV12-4	TGTGCCAGCAGTTTAAGCAGGGGGAGTGAGGATAATCAGCCCCAGCATTTT	CASSLSRGSEDNQPQHF
-	-	TRBJ1-2	TRBV29-1	TGCAGTCTTTTAGGGGATAACTATGCCTACACCTTC	CSLLGDNYAYTF
-	-	TRBJ2-5	TRBV6-5	TGTGCCAGCAACCCGAAAGGGTTTCAAGAGACCCAGTACTTC	CASNPKGFQETQYF
once	TRBD1	TRBJ2-5	TRBV6-6	TGTGCCAGCCGGGACAGGGTATTTGGGACGCAGTACTTC	CASRDRVFGTQYF
-	-	TRBJ2-1	TRBV5-1	TGCGCCAGCAGCTTGGGGGGGGCGAGCTCCTACAATGAGCAGTTCTTC	CASSLGGASSYNEQFF
-	TRBD2	TRBJ2-1	TRBV20-1	TGCACAGCTAGTCTGAAGCGGGGGTGGGTTGAGCAGTTCTTC	CTASLKRGWVEQFF
-	-	TRBJ2-5	TRBV6-5	TGTGCCAGTCGGGGGTCCCGTGAGACCCAGTGCTTC	CASRGSRETQCF
-	-	TRBJ1-2	TRBV6-1	TGTGTCAACAGTGAATCCCAGGGTATCGGCTACACCTTC	CVNSESQGIGYTF
-	-	TRBJ1-2	TRBV4-1	TGCGCCAGCAGCCAAATTTCGGGGAAACATAGCTACACCTTC	CASSQISGKHSYTF
-	TRBD1	TRBJ1-6	TRBV11-3	TGTACCAGCAGCTCCGGCGGGACAGGGTTACATTCATCCCTCCACTTT	CTSSSGGTGLHSSLHF
-	-	TRBJ1-5	TRBV10-3	TGTGCCATCAGCCAGGGCTTCAATCAGCCCCAGCATTTT	CAISQGFNQPQHF
few	-	TRBJ1-2	TRBV4-1	TGCGCCAGCAGCCAGTCTCGGGGCTATGGCTACACCTTC	CASSQSRGYGYTF
-	-	TRBJ2-5	TRBV20-1	TGCAGTGCTAGAGCACCTCTAGCGAGGGGGGAGGCAGAGACCCAGTACTTC	CSARAPLARGEAETQYF
-	-	TRBJ2-1	TRBV20-1	TGCAGTGCTAGCGACTCTTGGAGCCCCTACAATGAGCAGTTCTTC	CSASDSWSPYNEQFF
-	-	TRBJ2-5	TRBV11-2	TGTGCCAGCAGCTCCACAATGGGGGGGCTAAAGGAGATCCAGTGCTTC	CASSSTMGGLKEIQCF